This TCR beta chain was captured in a study of OX40 agonist ivuxolimab in advanced cancers. Looking at the study overall: Patients were dosed intravenously with ivuxolimab at 0.01 to 10 mg/kg every 2 weeks. Earlier anti-PD-1, anti-PD-L1 or anti-CTLA-4 therapy was permitted; about 38% had received some. Study outcomes and limitations: On average, CD8+ T cells had more expanded clones than CD4+. Antigen specificity was not determined for the expanded peripheral T cells.

The repertoire was sequenced with immunoSEQ multiplex PCR; TCRdb's copy has only in-frame clones and lacks some. The profile covers some 70,000 clones, with 80% to 85% appearing a single time and about 0.42% taken by the ten largest. Germline CDR1 and CDR2: SGHRS and YFSETQ. Trimming removed 5 bases at V and 2 bases at J, with 18 bases between. This CDR3 contains 16 residues. This clone appeared a single time. Its antigen is currently unknown. The chain recombines TRBV5-1 with TRBJ2-3; perhaps TRBD1 as D (6 bases). The source was CD4+ or CD8+ T cells sorted from blood, collected in a trial of the OX40 agonist ivuxolimab. This TCR was sampled from an adult with an advanced solid tumor such as melanoma, head and neck, liver or kidney cancer. The CDR3 spells CASRDSPVPNTDTQYF. The CDR3 bases are TGCGCCAGCAGGGACAGCCCGGTCCCCAACACAGATACGCAGTATTTT.